The 20 T cell receptor beta chains in this list originate from one sample, sequenced in a study of molecular identifiers for immune sequencing clone quantification. TCRdb analysed the PCR reads with MiXCR anew, one entry per CDR3 protein. This sample yields approximately 630,000 distinct CDR3 sequences, of which roughly 27% are seen a single time; 0.6% to 0.9% belongs to the top ten. Sequenced sample: naive CD8+ T cells from blood, with Jurkat cell RNA spiked in. Indicated subset: FACS-sorted CD8+CD4-CCR7+CD45RA+ naive T cells. All receptors derive from a human donor in good health. Some libraries in this study had Jurkat cell RNA spiked in.

In regard to this clonotype: Because the CDR3 is missing its conserved closing phenylalanine or tryptophan, this is likely a read error. The chain joins TRBV7-6 to TRBJ1-1; D unclear. Trimming shortened V by 1 base and J by 0 bases, and 6 bases separated the two germline ends. From germline, CDR1 is SGHVS and CDR2 FNYEAQ. This CDR3 is 14 amino acids long. The CDR3 bases are TGTGCCAGCAGCTTAGAGCACATGAACACTGAAGCTTTCTTA. This translates into CASSLEHMNTEAFL.

The chain combines TRBV4-1 with TRBJ1-2; D unclear. Germline V CDR1 and CDR2: MGHRA, YSYEKL. Trimming shortened V by 0 bases and J by 3 bases, and 14 bases separated the two germline ends. The CDR3 length is 16 residues. CDR3 amino acids: CASSQDPTRGYYGYTF. The CDR3, as DNA: TGCGCCAGCAGCCAAGATCCAACCCGGGGATACTATGGCTACACCTTC.

This clonotype showed up just a few times. Written as DNA, the CDR3 is TGTGCCAGCAGCTGGGGAGCGGGAGGGTACACAGATACGCAGTATTTT. The encoded protein is CASSWGAGGYTDTQYF. J is TRBJ2-3 and V is TRBV5-4, with 10 bases matching TRBD2. Germline V lookup: CDR1 SGHNT, CDR2 YYREEE (reference sequence). Trimming removed 3 bases from V and 2 bases from J; junction bases left unmatched: 6. The CDR3 has 16 residues.

A remark on this clonotype: A read error may be the cause here, since a much bigger clone is one base away. No conserved phenylalanine or tryptophan is present at the end of the CDR3, so a read error is the likely explanation. This sequence joins TRBV10-2 and TRBJ1-1, with D possibly matching TRBD1 (6 bases). The CDR3 covers 14 residues. In germline, CDR1 is WSHSY, CDR2 SAAADI. The V gene lost 6 bases and the J gene lost 4 bases, with 15 bases spanning the gap. CDR3 protein: CASRQGIGVTEAFY. DNA for the CDR3: TGCGCCAGCAGGCAGGGGATAGGAGTCACTGAAGCTTTCTAT.

This clonotype was seen at least ten times. The genes are TRBV7-2 and TRBJ2-3; TRBD2 matches at 14 bases. The length of the CDR3 is 18 residues. CDR1 SGHTA and CDR2 FQGNSA come from the germline V gene. J was trimmed by 2 bases and V by 3 bases; bases with no gene match: 7. CDR3 bases: TGTGCCAGCAGCTTGGGGACTAGCGGGGGTTCCTACACAGATACGCAGTATTTT. It is translated as CASSLGTSGGSYTDTQYF.

This clonotype came up a few times. The chain has TRBV30 and TRBJ1-5; D is unclear. V lost 0 bases, J lost 3 bases, and 6 bases lay in between. This CDR3 has 13 residues. Germline assignment: CDR1 GTSNPN and CDR2 SVGIG (reference sequence). The CDR3 loop is CAWSVSYNQPQHF. The CDR3 bases are TGTGCCTGGAGTGTCAGTTACAATCAGCCCCAGCATTTT.

The chain links TRBV4-1 to TRBJ1-1, with 7 bases aligning to TRBD1. Germline loops: CDR1 MGHRA, CDR2 YSYEKL. Trimming took 2 bases from V and 1 from J; bases not matched to a gene: 4. The length of the CDR3 is 15 residues. For the CDR3, the DNA is TGCGCCAGCAGCCAACCACAGGGGAGGAACACTGAAGCTTTCTTT. Its translation is CASSQPQGRNTEAFF.

Remarks on this clonotype: A read error may explain this, as a much larger clone is one base away. The chain carries TRBV29-1 and TRBJ1-1, with TRBD1 as a possible D gene (5 bases). From germline, CDR1 is SQVTM and CDR2 ANQGSEA. Trimming pared 5 bases from V and 4 bases from J, leaving 14 bases between. There are 13 residues in the CDR3. The CDR3 reads CSVLRGRGTEAFF. Written as DNA, the CDR3 is TGCAGCGTTTTACGGGGGAGGGGCACTGAAGCTTTCTTT.

This clonotype showed up many times. The CDR3 sequence: CASSLGTASGYSYEQYF. The CDR3 DNA reads TGCGCCAGCAGCTTAGGGACAGCTAGCGGCTACTCCTACGAGCAGTACTTC. V gene TRBV5-1 combines with J gene TRBJ2-7; D is perhaps TRBD1 or TRBD2 (7 bases each). Trimming removed 2 bases at V and 0 bases at J, with 18 bases between. This CDR3 is built from 17 residues. Germline CDR1 SGHRS, CDR2 YFSETQ.

At least ten counts were recorded for this clonotype. The gene calls are TRBV14 and TRBJ1-3; D unclear. This CDR3 is 14 amino acids long. Germline loops: CDR1 SGHDN, CDR2 FVKESK. Deletions cut 4 bases from V and 5 bases from J, with 12 bases between. For the CDR3, the DNA is TGTGCCAGCAGCCTTCAGGCGCCGAGAAACACCATATATTTT. It is translated as CASSLQAPRNTIYF.

As concerns this clonotype: A much larger clone lies a single base off, so this may be a read error. This chain connects TRBV12-3 or TRBV12-4 to TRBJ2-5; D is undetermined. The CDR3 loop spans 12 amino acids. CDR3 nucleotides: TGTGCCGGCAGTTCCTCCGGGGAGACCCAGTACTTC. It is translated as CAGSSSGETQYF.

In its sample, this clonotype was seen a few times. J is TRBJ2-1 and V is TRBV20-1, with a possible D match to TRBD1 (5 bases). The V end was cut by 1 base, the J end by 0 bases, with 7 bases between. Germline CDR1 reads DFQATT; CDR2 reads SNEGSKA (reference sequence). CDR3 length: 14 amino acids. In nucleotides, the CDR3 is TGCAGTGCTAGAGTGACAGTCTCCTACAATGAGCAGTTCTTC. Translated: CSARVTVSYNEQFF.

This clonotype was seen many times. V is TRBV9 and J is TRBJ2-7; TRBD2 might be the D (6 bases). Germline V gene lookup returns CDR1 SGDLS and CDR2 YYNGEE. V shed 4 bases and J shed 3 bases, with 17 bases lying between them. The CDR3 length is 15 residues. The CDR3 DNA sequence: TGTGCCAGCAGCCCCGGAGGGCAGCTCGGCTACGAGCAGTACTTC. Its translation is CASSPGGQLGYEQYF.

CDR3 sequence (DNA): TGCGCCAGCAGTGGACAAGAGACGGGGTTAGGTCAGCCCCAGCATTTT. Translating it yields CASSGQETGLGQPQHF. The chain recombines TRBV10-1 with TRBJ1-5; D is unresolved. Trimming removed 4 bases at V and 6 bases at J, with 19 bases between. The CDR3 has 16 residues. Germline V lookup: CDR1 WNHNN, CDR2 SYGVQD (reference sequence).

This clonotype was observed a handful of times. The J gene is TRBJ2-3, the V gene TRBV2; D perhaps matches TRBD2 (6 bases). Trimming shortened V by 7 bases and J by 5 bases, and 19 bases separated the two germline ends. Germline V gives CDR1 SNHLY, CDR2 FYNNEI. CDR3 length: 15 residues. The CDR3 region is CASIPMGRLGDTQYF. The CDR3 DNA is TGTGCCAGCATTCCCATGGGGAGGTTGGGAGATACGCAGTATTTT.

This clonotype was observed a few times. The J gene is TRBJ1-4, the V gene TRBV28; TRBD1 is a possible D gene (5 bases). V gave up 5 bases and J gave up 8 bases, with 9 bases separating them. CDR1 and CDR2 (germline): MDHEN, SYDVKM. This CDR3 is 12 amino acids long. CDR3 region: CASSQGVEKLFF. CDR3 sequence (DNA): TGTGCCAGCAGTCAGGGCGTAGAAAAACTGTTTTTT.

Comments on this clonotype: No conserved phenylalanine or tryptophan ends this CDR3, so it is likely a read error. V is TRBV4-1 and J is TRBJ1-1; D gene ambiguous. The CDR3 extends over 14 amino acids. CDR1 MGHRA and CDR2 YSYEKL come from the germline V gene. The CDR3 nucleotides read TGCGCCAGCAGACAAGATTTCATGAACACTAAAGCTTTCTAT. This codes for CASRQDFMNTKAFY.

A few counts support this clonotype. The chain employs TRBV6-6 and TRBJ2-5, with D possibly matching TRBD1 (6 bases). Trimming shortened V by 6 bases and J by 2 bases, and 16 bases separated the two germline ends. Germline lookup yields CDR1 MNHNY and CDR2 SVGAGI (reference sequence). The CDR3 runs 15 residues. CDR3 region: CASSPGQILQETQYF. DNA of the CDR3: TGTGCCAGCAGCCCCGGACAGATTCTTCAAGAGACCCAGTACTTC.

This clonotype was seen a single time. This CDR3 is missing its conserved last phenylalanine or tryptophan, likely due to a read error. The rearrangement joins TRBV27 to TRBJ2-7, with D uncertain. The V gene lost 6 bases and the J gene lost 6 bases, with 18 bases spanning the gap. CDR3 length: 14 residues. CDR1 and CDR2 from the germline V gene are MNHEY and SMNVEV (reference sequence). The CDR3 DNA follows: TGTGCCAGCAGGCAAGGGCCAAAGGGCTTCGAGCAGTACTCC. Residues: CASRQGPKGFEQYS.

The chain is built from TRBV27 and TRBJ1-4, with 11 bases aligning to TRBD1. Germline-derived CDR1 and CDR2 are MNHEY and SMNVEV (reference sequence). J gave up 4 bases and V 5 bases, and 3 bases lay outside the gene matches. The CDR3 sequence is 15 residues long. DNA for the CDR3: TGTGCCAGCAGTGAGGACAGGGGGCTTAATGAAAAACTGTTTTTT. It yields the protein CASSEDRGLNEKLFF.